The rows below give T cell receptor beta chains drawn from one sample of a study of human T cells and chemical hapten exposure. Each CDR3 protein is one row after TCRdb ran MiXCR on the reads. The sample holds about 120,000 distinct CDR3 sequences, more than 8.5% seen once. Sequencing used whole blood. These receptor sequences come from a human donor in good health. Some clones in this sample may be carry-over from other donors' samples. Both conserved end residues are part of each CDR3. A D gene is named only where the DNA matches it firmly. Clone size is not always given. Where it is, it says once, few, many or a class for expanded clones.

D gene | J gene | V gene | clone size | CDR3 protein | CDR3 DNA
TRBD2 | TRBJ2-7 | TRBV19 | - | CASSVSSGTSGGDEQYF | TGTGCCAGTAGTGTTTCGTCCGGGACTAGCGGAGGGGACGAGCAGTACTTC
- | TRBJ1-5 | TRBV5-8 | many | CASSSPGWRGSNQPQHF | TGTGCCAGCAGCTCGCCAGGGTGGAGGGGGAGCAATCAGCCCCAGCATTTT
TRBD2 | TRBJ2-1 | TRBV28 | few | CASSSPWLAGPRGQFF | TGTGCCAGCAGTTCCCCATGGCTAGCGGGACCCCGGGGGCAGTTCTTC
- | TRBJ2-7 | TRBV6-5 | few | CASRAGVSVYEQYF | TGTGCCAGCAGAGCCGGGGTGTCGGTCTACGAGCAGTACTTC
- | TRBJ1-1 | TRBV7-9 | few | CASSFAAGTGRNTEAFF | TGTGCCAGCAGCTTTGCCGCTGGAACAGGGAGGAACACTGAAGCTTTCTTT
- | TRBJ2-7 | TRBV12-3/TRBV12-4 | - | CASSSGSGEQYF | TGTGCCAGCAGTTCGGGATCGGGCGAGCAGTACTTC
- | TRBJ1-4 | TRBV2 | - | CASQIAGMGNEKLFF | TGTGCCAGCCAGATAGCGGGGATGGGTAATGAAAAACTGTTTTTT
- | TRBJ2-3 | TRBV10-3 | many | CATMEGGVDTQYF | TGTGCCACCATGGAGGGCGGCGTAGATACGCAGTATTTT
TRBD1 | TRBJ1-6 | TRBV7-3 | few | CASSTGLGSPLHF | TGTGCCAGTTCGACAGGGTTGGGTTCACCCCTCCACTTT
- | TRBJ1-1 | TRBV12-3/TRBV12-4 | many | CASSLDMGSGDFTEAFF | TGTGCCAGCAGTTTAGATATGGGCAGTGGGGATTTCACTGAAGCTTTCTTT
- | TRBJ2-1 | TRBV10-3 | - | CAISEGRVDEQFF | TGTGCCATCAGTGAGGGCAGGGTGGATGAGCAGTTCTTC
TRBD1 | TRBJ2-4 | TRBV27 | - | CASSLGGQGATKNIQYF | TGTGCCAGCAGTTTAGGTGGACAGGGGGCGACCAAAAACATTCAGTACTTC
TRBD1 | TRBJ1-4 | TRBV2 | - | CASSEDRGRGYEKLFF | TGTGCCAGCAGTGAGGACAGGGGGCGCGGTTATGAAAAACTGTTTTTT
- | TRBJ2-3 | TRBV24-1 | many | CATSDLLQGGDTDTQYF | TGTGCCACCAGTGATTTGCTGCAGGGGGGCGACACAGATACGCAGTATTTT
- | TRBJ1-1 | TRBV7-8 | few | CASSVLGGLNTEAFF | TGTGCCAGCAGCGTCCTCGGGGGGTTGAACACTGAAGCTTTCTTT
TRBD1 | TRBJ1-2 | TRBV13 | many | CASSYGQGFNYGYTF | TGTGCCAGCAGCTACGGACAGGGTTTTAACTATGGCTACACCTTC
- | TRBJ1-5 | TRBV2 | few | CASTWTVNQPQHF | TGTGCCAGCACTTGGACAGTAAATCAGCCCCAGCATTTT
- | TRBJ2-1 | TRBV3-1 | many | CASSEARQSLYNEQFF | TGTGCCAGCAGCGAAGCGAGGCAGAGTCTATACAATGAGCAGTTCTTC
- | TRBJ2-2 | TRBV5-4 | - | CTSSLASRENRYGELFF | TGTACCAGCAGCTTGGCTAGCCGGGAGAATCGTTACGGGGAGCTGTTTTTT
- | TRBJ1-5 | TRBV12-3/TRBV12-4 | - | CASSSMPRSNQPQHF | TGTGCCAGCAGTTCAATGCCAAGAAGCAATCAGCCCCAGCATTTT
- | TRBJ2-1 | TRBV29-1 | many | CSVYRAPLGEQFF | TGCAGCGTTTACAGGGCTCCCTTAGGTGAGCAGTTCTTC
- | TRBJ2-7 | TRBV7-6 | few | CASSSERTTGLHEQYF | TGTGCCAGCAGCTCCGAACGGACGACAGGTCTCCACGAGCAGTACTTC
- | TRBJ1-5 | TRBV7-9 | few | CASSLVRGGRNQPQHF | TGTGCCAGCAGCTTAGTAAGGGGGGGCAGGAATCAGCCCCAGCATTTT
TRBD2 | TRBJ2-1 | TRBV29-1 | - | CSVERTSVYNEQFF | TGCAGCGTTGAAAGGACTAGCGTCTACAATGAGCAGTTCTTC
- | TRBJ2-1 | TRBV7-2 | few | CASSFAGGRNEQFF | TGTGCCAGCAGCTTCGCCGGGGGGCGCAATGAGCAGTTCTTC
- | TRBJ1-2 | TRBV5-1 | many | CASSWLGQGLYGYTF | TGCGCCAGCAGCTGGTTGGGACAAGGGTTGTATGGCTACACCTTC
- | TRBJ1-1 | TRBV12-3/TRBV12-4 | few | CASTQQNTEAFF | TGTGCCAGCACCCAGCAGAACACTGAAGCTTTCTTT
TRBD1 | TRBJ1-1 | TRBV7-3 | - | CASSPLQGGTEAFF | TGTGCCAGCAGCCCTCTACAGGGGGGGACTGAAGCTTTCTTT
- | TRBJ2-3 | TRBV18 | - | CASSPPSAFSTDTQYF | TGTGCCAGCTCACCACCTTCGGCCTTCAGCACAGATACGCAGTATTTT
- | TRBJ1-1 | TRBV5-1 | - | CASSLSRVDTEAFF | TGCGCCAGCAGCTTGAGTAGGGTTGACACTGAAGCTTTCTTT
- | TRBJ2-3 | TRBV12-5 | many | CASGLAGGGPKKDTQYF | TGTGCTAGTGGTTTGGCTGGCGGAGGGCCAAAAAAGGATACGCAGTATTTT
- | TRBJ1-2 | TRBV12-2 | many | CASCGVMGNYGYTF | TGTGCAAGTTGCGGGGTGATGGGCAACTATGGCTACACCTTC
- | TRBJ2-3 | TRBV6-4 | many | CASSDGSGSTDTQYF | TGTGCCAGCAGTGACGGGAGCGGTAGCACAGATACGCAGTATTTT
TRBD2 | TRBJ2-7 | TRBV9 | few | CASSVSGGAKEQYF | TGTGCCAGCAGCGTTAGCGGGGGGGCCAAAGAGCAGTACTTC
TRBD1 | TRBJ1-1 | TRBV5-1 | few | CASSRNNQGATEAFF | TGCGCCAGCAGCCGAAACAATCAGGGGGCCACTGAAGCTTTCTTT
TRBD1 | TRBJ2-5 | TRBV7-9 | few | CASSLVHGQGRGETQYF | TGTGCCAGCAGCTTAGTCCACGGACAGGGTAGGGGAGAGACCCAGTACTTC
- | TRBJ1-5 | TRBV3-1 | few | CASSQDGNQPQHF | TGTGCCAGCAGCCAAGATGGCAATCAGCCCCAGCATTTT
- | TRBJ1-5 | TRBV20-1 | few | CSALLQGGQPQHF | TGCAGTGCTCTTCTCCAGGGAGGTCAGCCCCAGCATTTT
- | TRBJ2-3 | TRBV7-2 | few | CASSLDTDTQYF | TGTGCCAGCAGCTTAGATACAGATACGCAGTATTTT
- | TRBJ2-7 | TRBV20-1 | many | CSARDSPAYEQYF | TGCAGTGCTAGAGATTCGCCAGCCTACGAGCAGTACTTC
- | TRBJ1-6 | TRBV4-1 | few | CASSQDRQSSYNSPLHF | TGCGCCAGCAGCCAAGATCGGCAGAGCTCCTATAATTCACCCCTCCACTTT
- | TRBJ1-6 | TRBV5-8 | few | CASSTRMSSYNSPLHF | TGTGCCAGCAGCACTAGGATGAGCTCCTATAATTCACCCCTCCACTTT
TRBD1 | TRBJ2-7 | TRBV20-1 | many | CSATPLTGPYEQYF | TGCAGTGCAACTCCTCTGACAGGGCCCTACGAGCAGTACTTC
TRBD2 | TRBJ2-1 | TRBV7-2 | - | CASSLWVSGGAEQFF | TGTGCCAGCAGCTTATGGGTTAGCGGGGGGGCTGAGCAGTTCTTC
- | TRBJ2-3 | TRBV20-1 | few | CSARDQGQAQYF | TGCAGTGCTAGAGATCAGGGGCAGGCGCAGTATTTT
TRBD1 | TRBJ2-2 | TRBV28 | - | CAGSERQGHTGELFF | TGTGCCGGTAGTGAAAGACAGGGGCACACCGGGGAGCTGTTTTTT
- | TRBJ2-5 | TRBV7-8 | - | CASSRRTDFQETQYF | TGTGCCAGCAGCCGGAGGACAGACTTTCAAGAGACCCAGTACTTC
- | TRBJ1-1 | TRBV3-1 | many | CASSQGANTEAFF | TGTGCCAGCAGCCAAGGCGCGAACACTGAAGCTTTCTTT
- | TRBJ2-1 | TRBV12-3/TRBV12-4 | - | CASSLDTPDNEQFF | TGTGCCAGCAGTTTAGACACCCCGGACAATGAGCAGTTCTTC
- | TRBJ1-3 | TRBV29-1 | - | CSVGSPGNTIYF | TGCAGCGTGGGGTCCCCCGGAAACACCATATATTTT
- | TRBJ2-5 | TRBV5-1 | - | CASSLAWWRGVETQYF | TGCGCCAGCAGCTTGGCCTGGTGGCGGGGAGTGGAGACCCAGTACTTC
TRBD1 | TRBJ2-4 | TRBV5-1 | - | CASSLADRADVAKNIQYF | TGCGCCAGCAGCTTGGCCGACAGGGCGGACGTTGCCAAAAACATTCAGTACTTC